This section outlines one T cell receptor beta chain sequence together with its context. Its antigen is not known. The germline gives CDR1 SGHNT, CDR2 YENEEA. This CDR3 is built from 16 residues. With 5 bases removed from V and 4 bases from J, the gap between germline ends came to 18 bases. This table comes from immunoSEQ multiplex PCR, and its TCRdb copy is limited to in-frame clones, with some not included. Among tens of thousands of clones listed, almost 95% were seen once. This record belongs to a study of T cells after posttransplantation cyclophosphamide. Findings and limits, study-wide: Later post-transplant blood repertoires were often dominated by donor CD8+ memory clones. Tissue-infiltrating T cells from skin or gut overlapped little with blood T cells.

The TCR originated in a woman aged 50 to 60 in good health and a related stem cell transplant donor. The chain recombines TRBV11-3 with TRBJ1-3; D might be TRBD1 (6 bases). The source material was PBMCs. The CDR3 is CASSPRSQGWGNTIYF. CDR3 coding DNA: TGTGCCAGCAGCCCGCGCTCCCAGGGGTGGGGAAACACCATATATTTT.